Listed below are T cell receptor beta chains from one sample, sequenced in a study of blood T cell repertoires in COVID-19. Repertoires were generated with immunoSEQ multiplex PCR, while TCRdb's copy carries only in-frame clones and drops some. The sample lists about 44,000 clones; 89% were seen once. The sequencing sample was made of peripheral blood. These receptors all come from a man aged 70 or older with active COVID-19. Each CDR3 is given with its conserved first and last residue. D genes are given only for firm matches. The size field is filled for only some rows; it gives once, few, many or a size class.

J gene | clone size | V gene | D gene | CDR3 protein | CDR3 DNA
TRBJ2-7 | NA | TRBV19 | NA | CASSLGRGYEQYF | TGTGCCAGTAGTCTGGGTCGCGGCTACGAGCAGTACTTC
TRBJ2-7 | NA | TRBV19 | NA | CASSTMGRTNYEQYF | TGTGCCAGTAGCACAATGGGGCGGACAAACTACGAGCAGTACTTC
TRBJ2-2 | NA | TRBV25-1 | TRBD2 | CASGLAGNTGELFF | TGTGCCAGCGGCCTAGCGGGGAACACCGGGGAGCTGTTTTTT
TRBJ2-7 | NA | TRBV25-1 | TRBD1 | CASSEFGTGIYEQYF | TGTGCCAGCAGTGAATTCGGGACAGGGATCTACGAGCAGTACTTC
TRBJ1-5 | once | TRBV6-6 | TRBD1 | CASSGDSLGNQPQHF | TGTGCCAGCAGTGGGGACAGTCTAGGCAATCAGCCCCAGCATTTT
TRBJ1-5 | NA | TRBV6-2/TRBV6-3 | NA | CASSYGHRSNQPQHF | TGTGCCAGCAGTTATGGGCACAGGAGCAATCAGCCCCAGCATTTT
TRBJ2-7 | NA | TRBV11-2 | TRBD2 | CASSLDRQRGDYEQYF | TGTGCCAGCAGCTTAGATCGTCAGCGGGGGGACTACGAGCAGTACTTC
TRBJ2-3 | NA | TRBV4-3 | TRBD2 | CASSQDISGGAPDTQYF | TGCGCCAGCAGCCAAGATATATCCGGGGGGGCCCCAGATACGCAGTATTTT
TRBJ1-3 | NA | TRBV5-1 | NA | CASSLALGQGNTIYF | TGCGCCAGCAGCTTGGCCCTTGGGCAGGGAAACACCATATATTTT
TRBJ2-5 | NA | TRBV12-3/TRBV12-4 | NA | CASSLGQQETQYF | TGTGCCAGCAGTTTGGGCCAGCAAGAGACCCAGTACTTC
TRBJ1-1 | NA | TRBV12-2 | NA | CASRSQVEDRGLTEAFF | TGTGCAAGTCGCTCCCAAGTGGAGGACAGGGGGCTCACTGAAGCTTTCTTT
TRBJ2-3 | NA | TRBV19 | TRBD1 | CASSIRDRGDTQYF | TGTGCCAGTAGTATCCGGGACAGGGGGGATACGCAGTATTTT
TRBJ2-1 | NA | TRBV10-3 | TRBD1 | CAISTRTGSYNEQFF | TGTGCCATCAGTACCAGGACAGGTTCCTACAATGAGCAGTTCTTC
TRBJ1-3 | once | TRBV18 | NA | CASSLNQDSSGNTIYF | TGTGCCAGCTCCCTAAACCAGGACAGCTCTGGAAACACCATATATTTT
TRBJ1-6 | NA | TRBV5-4 | TRBD1 | CASSGDSNSPLHF | TGTGCCAGCAGCGGGGACAGTAATTCACCCCTCCACTTT
TRBJ2-7 | NA | TRBV10-3 | NA | CAISGNGDGDEQYF | TGTGCCATCAGTGGAAACGGGGATGGGGACGAGCAGTACTTC
TRBJ2-4 | NA | TRBV4-3 | TRBD1 | CASSQTGTGRQNIQYF | TGCGCCAGCAGCCAGACCGGGACAGGGAGGCAAAACATTCAGTACTTC
TRBJ1-2 | NA | TRBV7-2 | NA | CASSLTGFGYTF | TGTGCCAGCAGCTTAACAGGGTTCGGCTACACCTTC
TRBJ1-2 | NA | TRBV5-1 | NA | CASSLEQGGYGYTF | TGCGCCAGCAGCTTGGAACAGGGCGGCTATGGCTACACCTTC
TRBJ1-4 | NA | TRBV18 | TRBD1 | CASSPSTGEDEKLFF | TGTGCCAGCTCACCATCGACAGGGGAAGATGAAAAACTGTTTTTT
TRBJ1-2 | NA | TRBV6-2/TRBV6-3 | TRBD1 | CASSTRGQGNNYGYTF | TGTGCCAGCAGTACCCGAGGACAGGGAAATAACTATGGCTACACCTTC
TRBJ1-3 | NA | TRBV6-6 | NA | CASSFGQSSGNTIYF | TGTGCCAGCAGTTTCGGACAGAGCTCTGGAAACACCATATATTTT
TRBJ1-4 | NA | TRBV5-1 | NA | CASSMDGQLTEKLFF | TGCGCCAGCAGCATGGATGGACAACTGACTGAAAAACTGTTTTTT
TRBJ1-1 | few | TRBV3-1/TRBV3-2 | NA | CASSLFRGMNTEAFF | TGTGCCAGCAGCCTGTTTAGGGGCATGAACACTGAAGCTTTCTTT
TRBJ1-6 | NA | TRBV7-3 | NA | CASSLGSAGSPLHF | TGTGCCAGCAGCTTAGGGAGTGCAGGTTCACCCCTCCACTTT
TRBJ2-3 | few | TRBV11-2 | TRBD1 | CASSSDRGADTQYF | TGTGCCAGCAGCTCGGACAGGGGCGCAGATACGCAGTATTTT
TRBJ2-2 | NA | TRBV18 | TRBD1 | CASSQGQGSTGELFF | TGTGCCAGTTCCCAAGGACAGGGGAGCACCGGGGAGCTGTTTTTT
TRBJ1-2 | NA | TRBV6-5 | NA | CASSLGLGGYTF | TGTGCCAGCAGTCTGGGGCTTGGGGGCTACACCTTC
TRBJ1-6 | few | TRBV5-1 | NA | CASSSLRGALHF | TGCGCCAGCAGCTCCCTTCGAGGAGCCCTCCACTTT
TRBJ2-5 | NA | TRBV6-6 | TRBD2 | CASSPSGGSGGDWETQYF | TGTGCCAGCAGTCCCTCCGGGGGTAGCGGGGGGGATTGGGAGACCCAGTACTTC